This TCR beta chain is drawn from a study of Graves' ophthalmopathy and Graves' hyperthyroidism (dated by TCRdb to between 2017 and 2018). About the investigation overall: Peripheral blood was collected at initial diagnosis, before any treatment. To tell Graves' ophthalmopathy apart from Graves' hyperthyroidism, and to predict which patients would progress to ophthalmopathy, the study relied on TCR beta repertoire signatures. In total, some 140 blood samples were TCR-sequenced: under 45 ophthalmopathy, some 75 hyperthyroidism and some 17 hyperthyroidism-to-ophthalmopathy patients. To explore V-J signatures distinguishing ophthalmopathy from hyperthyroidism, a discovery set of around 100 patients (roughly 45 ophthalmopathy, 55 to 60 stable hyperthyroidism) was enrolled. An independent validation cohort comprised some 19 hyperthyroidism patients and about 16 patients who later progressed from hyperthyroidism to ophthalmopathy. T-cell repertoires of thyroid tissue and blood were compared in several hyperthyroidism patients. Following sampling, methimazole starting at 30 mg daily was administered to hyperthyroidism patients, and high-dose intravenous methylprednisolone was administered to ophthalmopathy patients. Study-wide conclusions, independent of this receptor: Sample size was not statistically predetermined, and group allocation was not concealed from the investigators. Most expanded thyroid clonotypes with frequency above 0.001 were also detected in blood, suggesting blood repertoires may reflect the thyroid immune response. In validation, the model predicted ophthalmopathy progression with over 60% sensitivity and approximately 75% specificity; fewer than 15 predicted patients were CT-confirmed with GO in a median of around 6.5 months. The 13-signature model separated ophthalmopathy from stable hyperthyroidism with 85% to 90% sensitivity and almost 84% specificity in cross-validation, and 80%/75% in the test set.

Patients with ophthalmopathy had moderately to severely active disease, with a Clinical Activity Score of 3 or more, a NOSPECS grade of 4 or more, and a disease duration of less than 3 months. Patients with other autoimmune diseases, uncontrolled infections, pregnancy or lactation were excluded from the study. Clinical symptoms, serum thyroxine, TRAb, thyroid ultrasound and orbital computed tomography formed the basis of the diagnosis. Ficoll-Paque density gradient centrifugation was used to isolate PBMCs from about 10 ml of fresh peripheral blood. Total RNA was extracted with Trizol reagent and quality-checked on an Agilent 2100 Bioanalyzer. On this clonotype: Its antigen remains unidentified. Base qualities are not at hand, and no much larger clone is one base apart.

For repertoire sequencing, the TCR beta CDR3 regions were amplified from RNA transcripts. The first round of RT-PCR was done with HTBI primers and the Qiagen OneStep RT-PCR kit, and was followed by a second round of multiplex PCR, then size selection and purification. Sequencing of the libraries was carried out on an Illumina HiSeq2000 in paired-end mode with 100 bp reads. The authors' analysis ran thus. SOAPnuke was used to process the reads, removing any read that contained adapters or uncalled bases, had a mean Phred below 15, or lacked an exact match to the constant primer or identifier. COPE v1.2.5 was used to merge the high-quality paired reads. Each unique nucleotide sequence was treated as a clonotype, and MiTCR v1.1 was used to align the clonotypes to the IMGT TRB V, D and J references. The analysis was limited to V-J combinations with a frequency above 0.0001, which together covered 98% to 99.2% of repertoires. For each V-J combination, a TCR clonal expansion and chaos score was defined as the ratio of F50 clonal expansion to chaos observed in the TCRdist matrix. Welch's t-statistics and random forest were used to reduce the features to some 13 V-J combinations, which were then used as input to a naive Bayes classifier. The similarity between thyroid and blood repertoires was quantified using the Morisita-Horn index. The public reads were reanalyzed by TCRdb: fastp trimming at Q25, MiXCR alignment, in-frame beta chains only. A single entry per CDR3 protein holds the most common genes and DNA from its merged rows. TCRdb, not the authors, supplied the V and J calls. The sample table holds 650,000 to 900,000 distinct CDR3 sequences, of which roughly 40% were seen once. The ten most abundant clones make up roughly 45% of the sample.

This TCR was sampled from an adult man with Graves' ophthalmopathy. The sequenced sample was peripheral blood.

The CDR3 reads CATDGDGETQYF. The nucleotide sequence reads TGTGCCACCGATGGGGACGGAGAGACCCAGTACTTC. This chain is built from TRBV10-3 and TRBJ2-5, with the D assignment possibly TRBD1 or TRBD2, given 5 matching bases for each. At the junction V is shortened by 10 bases and J by 4 bases, with 13 bases in between. Reading the germline V gene gives CDR1 ENHRY and CDR2 SYGVKD. From the cysteine through the phenylalanine, the CDR3 covers 12 amino acids. The read is trimmed to its CDR3 DNA, 36 bases read in frame from base 1.